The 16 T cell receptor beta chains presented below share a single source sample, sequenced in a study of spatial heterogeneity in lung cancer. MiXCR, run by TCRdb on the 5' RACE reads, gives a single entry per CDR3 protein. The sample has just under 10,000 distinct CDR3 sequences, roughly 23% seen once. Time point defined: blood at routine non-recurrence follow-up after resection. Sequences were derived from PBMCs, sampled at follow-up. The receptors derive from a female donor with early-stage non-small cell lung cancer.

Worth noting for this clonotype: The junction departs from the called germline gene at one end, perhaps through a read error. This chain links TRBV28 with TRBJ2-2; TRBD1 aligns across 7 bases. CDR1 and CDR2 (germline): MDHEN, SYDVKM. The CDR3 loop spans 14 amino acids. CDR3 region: CVSNPQGMTGELFF. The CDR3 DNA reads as TGTGTCAGCAACCCACAGGGGATGACCGGGGAGCTGTTTTTT.

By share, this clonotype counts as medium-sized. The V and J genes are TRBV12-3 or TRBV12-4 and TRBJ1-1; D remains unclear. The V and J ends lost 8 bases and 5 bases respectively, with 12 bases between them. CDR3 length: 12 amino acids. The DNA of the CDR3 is TGTGCCAGCGGACGGACTGCGACTGAAGCTTTCTTT. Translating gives CASGRTATEAFF.

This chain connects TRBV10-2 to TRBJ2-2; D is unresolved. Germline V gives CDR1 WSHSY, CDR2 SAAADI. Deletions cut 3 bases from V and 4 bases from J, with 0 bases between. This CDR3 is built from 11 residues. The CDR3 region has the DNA TGCGCCAGCAGTGACACCGGGGAGCTGTTTTTT. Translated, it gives CASSDTGELFF.

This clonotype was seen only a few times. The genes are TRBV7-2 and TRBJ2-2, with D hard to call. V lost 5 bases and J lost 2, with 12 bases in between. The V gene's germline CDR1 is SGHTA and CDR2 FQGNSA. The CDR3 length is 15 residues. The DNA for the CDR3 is TGTGCCAGCAGCCTAACGGACCCAAACACCGGGGAGCTGTTTTTT. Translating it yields CASSLTDPNTGELFF.

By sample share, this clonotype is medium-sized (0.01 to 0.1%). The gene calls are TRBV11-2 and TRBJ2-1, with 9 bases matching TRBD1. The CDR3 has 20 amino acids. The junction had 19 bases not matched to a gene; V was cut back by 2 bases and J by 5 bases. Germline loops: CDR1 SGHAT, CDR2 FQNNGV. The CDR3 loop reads CASSLQIRDRARYIDNEQFF. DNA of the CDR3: TGTGCCAGCAGCTTACAGATCCGGGACAGGGCTCGGTATATCGACAATGAGCAGTTCTTC. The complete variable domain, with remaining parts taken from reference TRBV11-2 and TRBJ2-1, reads EAGVAQSPRYKIIEKRQSVAFWCNPISGHATLYWYQQILGQGPKLLIQFQNNGVVDDSQLPKDRFSAERLKGVDSTLKIQPAKLEDSAVYLCASSLQIRDRARYIDNEQFFGPGTRLTVL.

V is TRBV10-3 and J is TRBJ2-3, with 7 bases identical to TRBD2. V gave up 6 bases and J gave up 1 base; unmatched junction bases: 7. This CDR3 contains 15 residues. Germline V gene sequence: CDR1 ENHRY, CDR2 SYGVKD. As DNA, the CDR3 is TGTGCCATCAGGCGAGCTAGCGGAGGCACAGATACGCAGTATTTT. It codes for CAIRRASGGTDTQYF.

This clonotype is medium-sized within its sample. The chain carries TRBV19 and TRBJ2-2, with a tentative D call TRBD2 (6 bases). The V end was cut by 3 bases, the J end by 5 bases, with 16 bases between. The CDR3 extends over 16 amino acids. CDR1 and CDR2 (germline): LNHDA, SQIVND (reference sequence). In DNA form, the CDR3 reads TGTGCCAGTAGTATTGTGTTGCAGGGAGGAACCGGGGAGCTGTTTTTT. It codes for CASSIVLQGGTGELFF.

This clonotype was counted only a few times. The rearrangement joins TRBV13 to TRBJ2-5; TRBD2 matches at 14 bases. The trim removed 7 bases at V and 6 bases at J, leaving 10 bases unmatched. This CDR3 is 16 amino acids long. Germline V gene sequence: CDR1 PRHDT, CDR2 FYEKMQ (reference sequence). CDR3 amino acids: CASNRGLAGGGKTQYF. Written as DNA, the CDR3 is TGTGCCAGCAACCGAGGACTAGCGGGAGGCGGAAAGACCCAGTACTTC.

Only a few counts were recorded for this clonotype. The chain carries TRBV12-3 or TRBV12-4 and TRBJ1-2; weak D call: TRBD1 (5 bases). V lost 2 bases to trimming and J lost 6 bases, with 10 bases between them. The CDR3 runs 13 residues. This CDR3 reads CASSLMGGNGYTF. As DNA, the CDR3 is TGTGCCAGCAGTTTAATGGGGGGGAATGGCTACACCTTC.

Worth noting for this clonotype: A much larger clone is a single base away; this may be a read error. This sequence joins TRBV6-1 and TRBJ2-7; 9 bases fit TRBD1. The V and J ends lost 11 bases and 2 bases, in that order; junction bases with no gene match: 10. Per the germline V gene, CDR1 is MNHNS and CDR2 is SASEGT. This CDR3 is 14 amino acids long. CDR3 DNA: TGTGCCGAGACTCCCGGGACAGGGACCTACGAGCAGTACTTC. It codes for CAETPGTGTYEQYF.

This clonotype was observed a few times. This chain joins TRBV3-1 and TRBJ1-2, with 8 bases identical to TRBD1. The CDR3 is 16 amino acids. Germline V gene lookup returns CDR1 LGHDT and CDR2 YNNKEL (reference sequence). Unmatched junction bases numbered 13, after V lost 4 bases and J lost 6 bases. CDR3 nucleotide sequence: TGTGCCAGCAGCCCCTCATGGGCAGGGGGCGCAAATGGCTACACCTTC. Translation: CASSPSWAGGANGYTF.

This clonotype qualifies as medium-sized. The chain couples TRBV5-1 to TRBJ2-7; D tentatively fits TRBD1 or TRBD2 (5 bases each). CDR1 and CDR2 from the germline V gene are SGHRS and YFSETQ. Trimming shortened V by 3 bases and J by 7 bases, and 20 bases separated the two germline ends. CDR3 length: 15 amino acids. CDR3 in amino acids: CASSWVGTVAGEQYF. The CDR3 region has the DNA TGCGCCAGCAGCTGGGTCGGGACGGTGGCCGGGGAGCAGTACTTC.

CDR3 nucleotide sequence: TGTGCCATCAATACCCTCCGGGACAGCTCCTACAATGAGCAGTTCTTC. Encoded protein: CAINTLRDSSYNEQFF. The chain couples TRBV10-3 to TRBJ2-1, with TRBD1 matching 7 bases. The V gene's germline CDR1 is ENHRY and CDR2 SYGVKD. The CDR3 has 16 amino acids. The V gene end was trimmed by 7 bases and the J gene end by 0 bases; junction bases not matched to a gene: 9.

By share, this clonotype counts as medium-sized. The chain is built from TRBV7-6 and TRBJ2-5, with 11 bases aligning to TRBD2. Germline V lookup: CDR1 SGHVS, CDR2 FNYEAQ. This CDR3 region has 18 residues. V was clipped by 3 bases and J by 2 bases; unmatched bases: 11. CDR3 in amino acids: CASSFAPGLAVKQETQYF. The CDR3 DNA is TGTGCCAGCAGCTTCGCCCCGGGACTAGCGGTAAAACAAGAGACCCAGTACTTC.

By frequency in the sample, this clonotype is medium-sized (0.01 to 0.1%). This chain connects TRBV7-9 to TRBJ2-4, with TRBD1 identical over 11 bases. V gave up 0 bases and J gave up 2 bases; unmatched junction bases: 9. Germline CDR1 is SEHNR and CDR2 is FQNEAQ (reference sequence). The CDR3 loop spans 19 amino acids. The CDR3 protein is CASSLAAGTGGSTKNIQYF. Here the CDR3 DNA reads TGTGCCAGCAGCTTAGCGGCCGGGACAGGGGGATCTACCAAAAACATTCAGTACTTC. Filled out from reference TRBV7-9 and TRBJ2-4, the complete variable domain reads DTGVSQNPRHKITKRGQNVTFRCDPISEHNRLYWYRQTLGQGPEFLTYFQNEAQLEKSRLLSDRFSAERPKGSFSTLEIQRTEQGDSAMYLCASSLAAGTGGSTKNIQYFGAGTRLSVL.

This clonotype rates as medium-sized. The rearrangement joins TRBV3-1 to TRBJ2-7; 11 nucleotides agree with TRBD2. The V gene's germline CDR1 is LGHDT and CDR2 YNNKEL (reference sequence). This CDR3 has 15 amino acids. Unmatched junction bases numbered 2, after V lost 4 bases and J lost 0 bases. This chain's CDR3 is CASSRTSGSSYEQYF. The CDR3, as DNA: TGTGCCAGCAGCCGGACTAGCGGGTCCTCCTACGAGCAGTACTTC.